This T cell receptor beta chain was profiled in a study of blood T cell repertoires in COVID-19 (dated by TCRdb to the early 2020s). In the study overall: Samples from collaborators originated in the United States, Italy and Spain and spanned both the acute and convalescent phases of COVID-19. The material from the prospective study consisted of cDNA or gDNA derived from T cells, B-cell-depleted T cells, or PBMCs. Samples were obtained from the ongoing ImmuneRACE study (first 160 participants) and from 1,254 subjects provided by 6 global collaborators. A de-identified subject ID, COVID-19 status, age in years and sex were almost always included in the sample metadata. The repertoires were released in a freely available public database intended as a resource for research on the immune response to SARS-CoV-2. HLA class I and class II types, where available, came from metadata supplied by the sample provider rather than from assay-based typing. The dataset comprised deeply sampled blood TCRbeta repertoires from subjects exposed to, actively infected with, or recovered from COVID-19. Paper-wide results and their limitations: Clinical and demographic metadata were provided uncurated, with the amount varying by source and participant.

Collaborating institutions collected whole blood in K2EDTA tubes following their own protocols. Collaborator samples were shipped for TCRbeta analysis as frozen whole blood, isolated PBMCs, or DNA extracted from either sample type. Regarding this clone: Its binding antigen is unknown. The record has no base qualities; no much larger clone is one base away.

Sequences SGHRS (CDR1) and YFSETQ (CDR2) are obtained from the germline V gene. V lost 0 bases and J lost 9 bases, and the count of bases not matched to a germline gene is 10. Reading from cysteine to phenylalanine, the CDR3 counts 15 amino acids. The only DNA kept is the CDR3, 45 bases in frame from the first base. TCRbeta CDR3 regions were amplified from genomic DNA by means of the immunoSEQ Assay, a bias-controlled multiplex PCR. Under the source paper's analysis protocol: The number of nucleated cells in each sample was estimated from the amplification of reference gene primers within the assay. To quantify the absolute abundance of each unique TCRbeta CDR3 rearrangement, sequence reads were collapsed and filtered. For each sample, productive Simpson clonality was calculated as the square root of Simpson's diversity index over productive rearrangements. The immuneACCESS repertoire file appears here via TCRdb, limited to in-frame rearrangements. These files lack a portion of the clones; in checked studies, under half of the deficit traces to unresolved V genes, and the cause of the others is not known. V and J calls and clone size are as listed in that table; D and trimming were resolved from the DNA. Within this sample are approximately 220,000 clones, with approximately 78% of them counted one time only. The ten largest clones add up to 10% of the sample.

This TCR derives from a woman of 80 years or more with acute or convalescent COVID-19. The sequenced sample was peripheral blood. Recombination connected TRBV5-1 to TRBJ2-7; 9 of the junction bases match TRBD1. The CDR3 protein is CASSLGGQGFTTQYF. At the DNA level, the sequence is TGCGCCAGCAGCTTGGGGGGACAGGGTTTTACGACGCAGTACTTC. Beyond the CDR3, the reference TRBV5-1 and TRBJ2-7 genes provide the residues; the full variable domain reads: KAGVTQTPRYLIKTRGQQVTLSCSPISGHRSVSWYQQTPGQGLQFLFEYFSETQRNKGNFPGRFSGRQFSNSRSEMNVSTLELGDSALYLCASSLGGQGFTTQYFGPGTRLTVT.